A single sample gave rise to the 14 T cell receptor beta chains below, sequenced in a study of blood T cell repertoires in COVID-19. Libraries were prepared by immunoSEQ multiplex PCR; TCRdb keeps only in-frame clonotypes and omits some of them. The data contain approximately 230,000 clones, about 86% of them singletons. The source material was peripheral blood. Source of these receptors: an elderly man with acute or convalescent COVID-19.

The chain joins TRBV5-1 to TRBJ1-2, with 7 bases aligning to TRBD1. Germline assignment: CDR1 SGHRS and CDR2 YFSETQ. The CDR3 runs to 15 residues. With V trimmed by 0 bases and J by 7 bases, 9 bases remained unmatched. The CDR3 bases are TGCGCCAGCAGCTTGGATGGCAGGGGGGCCGGTGGCTACACCTTC. Translating gives CASSLDGRGAGGYTF.

V usage is TRBV5-5 and J usage is TRBJ2-3; D ambiguous. CDR3 length: 17 amino acids. Germline assignment: CDR1 SGHKS and CDR2 YYEKEE (reference sequence). Between the trimmed V and J ends, which lost 4 bases and 4 bases, there was a span of 22 bases. CDR3 sequence reads: CASSRSFIRLTSDTQYF. The DNA for the CDR3 is TGTGCCAGCAGCAGATCATTCATCCGACTCACGTCAGATACGCAGTATTTT.

This chain joins TRBV7-3 and TRBJ2-1; the D gene is possibly TRBD2 (5 bases). The CDR3 contains 16 residues. CDR1 is SGHTA and CDR2 is FQGTGA in the germline V gene. V was trimmed by 1 base and J by 6 bases, leaving 16 bases between them. CDR3 DNA sequence: TGTGCCAGCAGCTTAAAGAAGCCTGGGAGCTTCAATGAGCAGTTCTTC. It codes for CASSLKKPGSFNEQFF.

The count of this clone is one. The V call is TRBV7-2, the J call TRBJ2-5; the match to TRBD1 covers 8 bases. Looked up from germline, CDR1 is SGHTA and CDR2 is FQGNSA. The V segment lost 7 bases and the J segment 6 bases; nucleotides outside the gene matches: 7. CDR3 size: 13 residues. The CDR3 sequence: CASKDRAKKTQYF. CDR3 bases: TGTGCCAGCAAGGACAGGGCAAAAAAGACCCAGTACTTC. The full variable domain, in which reference TRBV7-2 and TRBJ2-5 provide the parts outside the CDR3, is GAGVSQSPSNKVTEKGKDVELRCDPISGHTALYWYRQSLGQGLEFLIYFQGNSAPDKSGLPSDRFSAERTGGSVSTLTIQRTQQEDSAVYLCASKDRAKKTQYFGPGTRLLVL.

CDR3: CASSKGQLNTEAFF. The CDR3 coding sequence is TGTGCCAGTAGTAAGGGACAGTTGAACACTGAAGCTTTCTTT. The chain employs TRBV19 and TRBJ1-1; 7 nucleotides line up with TRBD1. The CDR3 has 14 residues. Germline lookup yields CDR1 LNHDA and CDR2 SQIVND (reference sequence). The ends lost 4 bases at V and 0 bases at J; junction bases unmatched: 2.

The V call is TRBV27, the J call TRBJ1-2; 12 nucleotides agree with TRBD1. Germline CDR1 is MNHEY and CDR2 is SMNVEV (reference sequence). The J segment lost 7 bases and the V segment lost 5 bases, leaving 8 bases of the junction unmatched. The CDR3 extends over 15 amino acids. CDR3 DNA: TGTGCCAGCAGTCCAGGGGACAGGGGGCGCTTTGGCTACACCTTC. It specifies CASSPGDRGRFGYTF.

The rearrangement links TRBV19 to TRBJ2-7; 12 bases match TRBD2. This CDR3 has 15 amino acids. The germline gives CDR1 LNHDA, CDR2 SQIVND (reference sequence). V shed 5 bases, J shed 5 bases, and the junction held 7 bases outside the gene matches. CDR3 loop: CASSLRSSGRDEQYF. Here the CDR3 DNA reads TGTGCCAGTAGTCTGAGATCTAGCGGGAGGGACGAGCAGTACTTC.

This chain joins TRBV3-1 (or the pseudogene TRBV3-2) and TRBJ1-1, with D hard to call. This CDR3 has 15 residues. Per the germline V gene, CDR1 is LGHDT and CDR2 is YNNKEL (reference sequence). Trimming took off 1 base at V and 0 bases at J, with 9 bases between the two ends. The CDR3 reads CASSQGTVMNTEAFF. The CDR3 DNA follows: TGTGCCAGCAGCCAAGGAACAGTTATGAACACTGAAGCTTTCTTT.

This chain uses TRBV5-8 with TRBJ1-2; 7 nucleotides agree with TRBD1. The V and J ends lost 3 bases and 8 bases, in that order; junction bases with no gene match: 16. In germline, CDR1 is SGHTS, CDR2 YDEGEE. This CDR3 spans 16 amino acids. CDR3: CASSSNRGTEKWGYTF. The CDR3 DNA reads as TGTGCCAGCAGCTCCAATCGTGGGACAGAAAAATGGGGCTACACCTTC.

The chain is built from TRBV6-1 and TRBJ2-1, with D possibly TRBD1 on 5 matching bases. The germline V and J ends were trimmed by 3 bases and 4 bases, with 13 bases remaining between them. Germline CDR1 MNHNS, CDR2 SASEGT. The CDR3 has 15 residues. Here the CDR3 DNA reads TGTGCCAGCAGTGACCTAGGGGCGAGTTACAATGAGCAGTTCTTC. It translates to CASSDLGASYNEQFF.

This chain joins TRBV19 and TRBJ1-2; D not certain. V was pared by 3 bases and J by 1 base, with 9 bases between. The CDR3 runs 14 residues. Germline V CDR1 and CDR2: LNHDA, SQIVND (reference sequence). In DNA, the CDR3 is TGTGCCAGTAGTATCGAGCAGGATAACTATGGCTACACCTTC. As protein: CASSIEQDNYGYTF.

This clone was seen a single time. The chain couples TRBV29-1 to TRBJ1-1, with TRBD1 matching 7 bases. The CDR3 is 12 residues long. V shed 4 bases, J shed 3 bases, and the junction held 2 bases outside the gene matches. The germline V gene encodes CDR1 SQVTM and CDR2 ANQGSEA. CDR3 in amino acids: CSVVDRDTEAFF. Written as DNA, the CDR3 is TGCAGCGTTGTCGACAGGGACACTGAAGCTTTCTTT.

Note on this clone: This CDR3 is also generated by other DNA sequences in the sample. The chain joins TRBV18 to TRBJ2-5; 8 bases line up with TRBD1. The CDR3 sequence is 14 residues long. With 3 bases clipped from V and 2 bases from J, the junction kept 2 bases outside the gene matches. Germline V CDR1 and CDR2: KGHSH, LQKENI. The CDR3 sequence is CASSPDRGQETQYF. CDR3 sequence (DNA): TGTGCCAGCTCACCTGACAGGGGTCAAGAGACCCAGTACTTC.

The chain is built from TRBV19 and TRBJ2-7; 12 bases are a match to TRBD2. The CDR3 runs to 16 residues. After removal of 4 bases from V and 3 bases from J, the junction contained 7 bases not matched to a gene. Germline V gene lookup returns CDR1 LNHDA and CDR2 SQIVND (reference sequence). The CDR3 sequence is CASSRLAGDVNYEQYF. CDR3 nucleotide sequence: TGTGCCAGTAGTAGACTAGCGGGAGATGTGAACTACGAGCAGTACTTC.